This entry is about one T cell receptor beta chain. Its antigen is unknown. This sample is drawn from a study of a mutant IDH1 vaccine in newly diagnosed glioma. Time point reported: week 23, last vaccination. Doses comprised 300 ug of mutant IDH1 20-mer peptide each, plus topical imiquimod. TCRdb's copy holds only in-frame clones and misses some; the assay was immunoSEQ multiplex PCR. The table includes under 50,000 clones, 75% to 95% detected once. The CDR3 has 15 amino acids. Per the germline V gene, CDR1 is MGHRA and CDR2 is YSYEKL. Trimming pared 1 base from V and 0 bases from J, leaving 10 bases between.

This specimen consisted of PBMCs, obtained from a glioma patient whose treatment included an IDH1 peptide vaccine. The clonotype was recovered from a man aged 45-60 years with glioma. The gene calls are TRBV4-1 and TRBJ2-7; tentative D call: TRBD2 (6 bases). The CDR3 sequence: CASSQVAASSYEQYF. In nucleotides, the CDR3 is TGCGCCAGCAGCCAAGTAGCGGCGAGCTCCTACGAGCAGTACTTC.